This T cell receptor (beta chain) was sequenced during a study of T cells after yellow fever vaccination. TCRdb independently ran MiXCR on the 5' RACE reads; one entry per CDR3 protein. The profile shows approximately 550,000 distinct CDR3 sequences, roughly 19% of them singletons. Germline lookup yields CDR1 LGHNA and CDR2 YSLEER. V was cut by 4 bases and J by 1 base, with 12 bases left in between. This CDR3 comprises 15 residues. The TCR sequence derives from a man aged 25-45 years who received the YFV17D yellow fever vaccine. This sample comprised PBMCs, obtained 15 days after the yellow fever booster vaccination. The chain links TRBV4-3 to TRBJ2-3; TRBD2 is a possible D gene (6 bases). The CDR3 DNA is TGCGCCAGCAGCCTTAGCGGAGCCCGCACAGATACGCAGTATTTT. Its translation is CASSLSGARTDTQYF.